This T cell receptor beta chain came from a study of graft-versus-host responses after intestinal transplantation (dated by TCRdb to the early 2020s). Context from the whole study: The transplants that recipients received were multivisceral, liver-intestinal, or isolated intestinal. Alloreactive clones were identified by sequencing pre-transplant mixed lymphocyte reaction products and comparing these products with unstimulated pre-transplant donor and recipient T cells. All recipients received anti-thymocyte globulin induction followed by maintenance tacrolimus and steroids for approximately 3 years. A peak of at least 4% donor T cells among recipient peripheral blood mononuclear cells was the definition used for donor T cell macrochimerism. Samples from a few later patients were sequenced in-house on an Illumina MiSeq with MiXCR processing rather than by the commercial service. Of the 20 to 30 intestinal transplant recipients enrolled in the cohort, one of whom was a retransplant, a few patients without pretransplant specimens were excluded. After intestinal transplantation, graft-versus-host and host-versus-graft alloreactive T cell clones were followed in the graft, circulation and bone marrow using bulk TCR-beta CDR3 sequencing. Overall study results and their limits: High GvH to HvG T cell clonal ratios were observed in the allografts of patients with donor T cell macrochimerism. GvH clones were detected in recipient bone marrow, and some of these GvH clones were observed earlier in ileal mucosa or blood, consistent with an intestinal mucosal origin. Conclusions were limited by the relatively low number and heterogeneity of intestinal transplant patients. Early after transplant, declines in HvG clones were associated with peak levels of circulating GvH clones.

Library construction relied on the immunoSEQ multiplex PCR assay. For most patients, genomic DNA was isolated with the Qiagen DNeasy Blood and Tissue Kit and shipped frozen to Adaptive Biotechnologies for TCR sequencing. Adaptive Biotechnologies carried out high-throughput TCR-beta CDR3 sequencing of genomic DNA for most patients. Processing in the source paper ran as follows. TCR sequencing data for approximately 19 patients were retrieved from Adaptive's ImmunoSEQ software; a few other patients were processed with MiXCR and VDJtools. CD4 versus CD8 sorting errors were corrected by removing sequences found in both subsets at a frequency ratio below 5:1. CDR3 nucleotide sequences shared by donor and recipient were removed because the origin of these sequences could not be assigned. To count as alloreactive, a clone needed at least 2-fold expansion over unstimulated cells and a minimum CFSE-low frequency of 0.002% (template counts) or 0.001% (read counts). Clones were considered mappable if detected in sequenced pre-transplant spleen, lymph node, or MLR CFSE-low populations of the donor or recipient. Cumulative frequency of alloreactive clones was calculated as a percentage of all sequences weighted by copy number. TCRdb retrieved this table from immuneACCESS and kept in-frame rearrangements only. Not all clones are present; in checked studies, unresolved V genes account for under half, and no reason is known for the remainder. That table gives V, J and clone size, and the DNA gave D and trimming. Here the sample has 90,000 to 130,000 clones; approximately 93% occur a single time. 0.9% to 1.5% of the sample is taken by the ten largest.

About this clone: The antigen it recognizes is unknown. No qualities accompany the bases; no much larger clone lies one base away.

Via the germline V gene (reference sequence), CDR1 is SEHNR and CDR2 FQNEAQ. Trimming removed 2 bases from V and 3 bases from J, leaving 10 bases between the germline ends. Counted from cysteine to phenylalanine, this CDR3 has 14 amino acids. The CDR3 DNA has 42 bases and is translated from base 1. What the time point label conveys for this sample: cells obtained before transplantation from donor or recipient. CD3+CD4+ and CD3+CD8+ populations were FACS-sorted from unstimulated pre-transplant donor and recipient cells taken from spleen or lymph nodes. The chain joins TRBV7-9 to TRBJ1-1, with the D gene too uncertain to name. Sequencing was performed on unstimulated CD8+ T cells sorted from spleen or lymph node cells, taken before transplant. The receptor was derived from a human donor who was the organ donor for an intestinal transplant. At the DNA level, the sequence is TGTGCCAGCAGCTTATCGGGAAGGGACACTGAAGCTTTCTTT. The encoded protein is CASSLSGRDTEAFF.